The clone carrying this T cell receptor (beta chain) was found once. Trimming left V 5 bases short and J 2 bases short, with 10 bases between. This CDR3 has 14 residues. The germline gives CDR1 SNHLY, CDR2 FYNNEI. The data were taken from a study of blood T cell repertoires in COVID-19. Study-level information: The analysed material was cDNA or gDNA that came from T cells, B-cell-depleted T cells, or PBMCs.

Original processing methods: The authors estimated nucleated cell counts from reference gene primer amplification. Measured with immunoSEQ multiplex PCR; TCRdb has only the in-frame clones, and not every one. V and J calls and clone size are given by that table; D and trimming were obtained from the DNA. The sample contains about 280,000 clones, around 86% of which appear only once. Input material: peripheral blood. V is TRBV2 and J is TRBJ1-5, with D hard to call. The sequence was collected from a woman aged 40 to 55 who had recovered from COVID-19. The CDR3 is CASSPPGGNQPQHF. CDR3 DNA: TGTGCCAGCAGTCCCCCGGGTGGCAATCAGCCCCAGCATTTT.